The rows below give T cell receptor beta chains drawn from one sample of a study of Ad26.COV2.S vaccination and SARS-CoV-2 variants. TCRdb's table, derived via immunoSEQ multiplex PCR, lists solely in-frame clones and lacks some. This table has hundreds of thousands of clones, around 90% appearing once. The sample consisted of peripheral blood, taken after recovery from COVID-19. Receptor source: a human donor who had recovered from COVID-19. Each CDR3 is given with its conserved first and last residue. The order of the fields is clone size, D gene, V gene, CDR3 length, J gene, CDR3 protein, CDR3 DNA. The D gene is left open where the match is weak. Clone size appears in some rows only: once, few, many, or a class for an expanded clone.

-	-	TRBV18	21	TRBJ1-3	CASSPITGAGVLNPSGNTIYF	TGTGCCAGCTCACCAATCACCGGGGCAGGGGTCTTGAACCCTTCTGGAAACACCATATATTTT
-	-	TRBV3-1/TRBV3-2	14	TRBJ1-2	CASSQDSGNYGYTF	TGTGCCAGCAGCCAAGATTCAGGAAACTATGGCTACACCTTC
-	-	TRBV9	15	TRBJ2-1	CASSVVLSSYNEQFF	TGTGCCAGCAGCGTAGTGCTGAGCTCCTACAATGAGCAGTTCTTC
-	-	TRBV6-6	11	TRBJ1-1	CATTTRTEAFF	TGTGCAACGACGACTCGAACTGAAGCTTTCTTT
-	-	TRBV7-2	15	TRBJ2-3	CASSFRGALTDTQYF	TGTGCCAGCAGCTTCCGCGGGGCCCTCACAGATACGCAGTATTTT
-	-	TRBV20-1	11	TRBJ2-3	CSAPWGDTQYF	TGCAGTGCGCCTTGGGGAGATACGCAGTATTTT
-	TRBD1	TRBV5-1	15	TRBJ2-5	CASSLADRALETQYF	TGCGCCAGCAGCTTAGCGGACAGGGCCCTGGAGACCCAGTACTTC
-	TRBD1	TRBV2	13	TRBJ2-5	CASIWTGQETQYF	TGTGCCAGCATCTGGACAGGGCAAGAGACCCAGTACTTC
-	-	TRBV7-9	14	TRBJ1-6	CASSLDGAGSPLHF	TGTGCCAGCAGCTTAGATGGGGCGGGTTCACCCCTCCACTTT
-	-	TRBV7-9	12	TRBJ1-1	CASMAREVEAFF	TGTGCCAGCATGGCCCGGGAGGTTGAAGCTTTCTTT
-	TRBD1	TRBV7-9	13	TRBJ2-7	CASTGTALEEQYF	TGTGCCAGCACCGGGACAGCGCTAGAGGAGCAGTACTTC
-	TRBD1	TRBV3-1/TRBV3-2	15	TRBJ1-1	CASSLTPGGNTEAFF	TGTGCCAGCAGCCTGACCCCAGGGGGGAACACTGAAGCTTTCTTT
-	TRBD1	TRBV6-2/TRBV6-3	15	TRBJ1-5	CASSYRGRGERPQHF	TGTGCCAGCAGTTACCGCGGCAGGGGGGAACGGCCCCAGCATTTT
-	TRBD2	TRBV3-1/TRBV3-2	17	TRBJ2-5	CASSQGPGLAGQETQYF	TGTGCCAGCAGCCAAGGACCGGGACTAGCGGGACAAGAGACCCAGTACTTC
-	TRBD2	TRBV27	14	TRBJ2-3	CASSSGGFTDTQYF	TGTGCCAGCAGTAGCGGGGGATTCACAGATACGCAGTATTTT
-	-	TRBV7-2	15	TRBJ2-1	CASSYWSSSYNEQFF	TGTGCCAGCAGCTACTGGTCGAGCTCCTACAATGAGCAGTTCTTC
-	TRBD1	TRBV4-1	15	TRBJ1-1	CASSQDPGGNTEAFF	TGCGCCAGCAGCCAAGATCCAGGGGGGAACACTGAAGCTTTCTTT
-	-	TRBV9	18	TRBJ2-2	CASSVPRWPGQNTGELFF	TGTGCCAGCAGCGTACCCCGTTGGCCGGGACAAAACACCGGGGAGCTGTTTTTT
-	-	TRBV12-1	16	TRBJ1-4	CASSPRGSWGKRKLFF	TGTGCCAGCAGCCCCCGGGGGAGCTGGGGCAAAAGAAAACTGTTTTTT
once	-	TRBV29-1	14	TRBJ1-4	CSAIPQGTNEKLFF	TGCAGCGCCATACCCCAGGGGACTAATGAAAAACTGTTTTTT
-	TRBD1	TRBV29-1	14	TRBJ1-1	CSVAPGQVNTEAFF	TGCAGCGTTGCCCCGGGACAGGTGAACACTGAAGCTTTCTTT
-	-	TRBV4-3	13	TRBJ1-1	CASSPGTNTEAFF	TGCGCCAGCAGCCCAGGCACGAACACTGAAGCTTTCTTT
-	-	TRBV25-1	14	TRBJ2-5	CASSEWKGGETQYF	TGTGCCAGCAGTGAATGGAAGGGGGGAGAGACCCAGTACTTC
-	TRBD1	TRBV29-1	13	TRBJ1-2	CSVERGGPYGYTF	TGCAGCGTTGAAAGAGGGGGCCCCTATGGCTACACCTTC
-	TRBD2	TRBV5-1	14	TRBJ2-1	CASSLGLADNEQFF	TGCGCCAGCAGCTTGGGGCTAGCGGACAATGAGCAGTTCTTC
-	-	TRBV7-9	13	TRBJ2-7	CASSRPLDYEQYF	TGTGCCAGCAGCAGACCCTTAGACTACGAGCAGTACTTC
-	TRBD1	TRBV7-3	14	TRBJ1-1	CASSNPGDRGRAFF	TGTGCCAGCAGCAACCCGGGGGACAGGGGGCGAGCTTTCTTT
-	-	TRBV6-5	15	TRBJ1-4	CASSYYGTADEKLFF	TGTGCCAGCAGTTACTACGGGACGGCTGATGAAAAACTGTTTTTT
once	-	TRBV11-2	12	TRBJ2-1	CASSLVGVPQFF	TGTGCCAGCAGCTTAGTAGGCGTCCCGCAGTTCTTC
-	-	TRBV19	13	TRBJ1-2	CASSIDRIYGYTF	TGTGCCAGTAGTATAGACAGGATCTATGGCTACACCTTC
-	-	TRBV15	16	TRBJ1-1	CATSRDYRRGNTEAFF	TGTGCCACCAGCAGAGACTACAGGCGGGGGAACACTGAAGCTTTCTTT
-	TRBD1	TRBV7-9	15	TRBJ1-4	CASSLGRDRNEKLFF	TGTGCCAGCAGCTTAGGGAGGGACAGGAATGAAAAACTGTTTTTT
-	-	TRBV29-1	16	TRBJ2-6	CSVESRGFNGANVLTF	TGCAGCGTTGAAAGTAGGGGGTTTAATGGGGCCAACGTCCTGACTTTC
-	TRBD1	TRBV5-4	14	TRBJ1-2	CASSQTDRVGGYTF	TGTGCCAGCAGCCAAACCGACAGGGTCGGTGGCTACACCTTC
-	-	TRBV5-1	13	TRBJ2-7	CASSPAGGHEQYF	TGCGCCAGCAGCCCGGCAGGGGGGCACGAGCAGTACTTC
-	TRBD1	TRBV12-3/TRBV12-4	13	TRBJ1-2	CASSASGGGGYTF	TGTGCCAGCAGTGCATCAGGGGGGGGCGGCTACACCTTC
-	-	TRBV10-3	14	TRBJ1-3	CAISDSDSGNTIYF	TGTGCCATCAGCGACAGCGATTCTGGAAACACCATATATTTT
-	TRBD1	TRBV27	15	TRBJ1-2	CASSDGQGAYYGYTF	TGTGCCAGCAGCGACGGACAGGGGGCCTACTATGGCTACACCTTC
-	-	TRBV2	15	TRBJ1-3	CASTRGDSSGNTIYF	TGTGCCAGCACGAGGGGCGACTCCTCTGGAAACACCATATATTTT